This TCR beta chain is from a study of immune evolution from preneoplasia to lung adenocarcinoma. Germline CDR1 is SNHLY and CDR2 is FYNNEI. J gave up 7 bases and V 5 bases, and 5 bases lay outside the gene matches. The CDR3 is 13 residues long. After pathologic assessment, macro-dissection selected premalignant or tumor cells for extraction. Study-level results: Top clone share appeared to fall from AAH through AIS, MIA, adenocarcinoma.

Assay used: immunoSEQ multiplex PCR; TCRdb lists only in-frame clones, some missing. The sample consists of roughly 4,000 clones, around four fifths of them appearing once. Concerning this clone: Its antigen is currently unknown.

The clonotype comes from a person between 55 and 80 years old with lung adenocarcinoma. This rearrangement joins TRBV2 to TRBJ1-2, with 9 bases fitting TRBD1. The sequenced sample was FFPE lung adenocarcinoma in situ tissue. CDR3 DNA: TGTGCCAGCAGTTTACAGGGGGCTGGTGGCTACACCTTC. Amino acid sequence: CASSLQGAGGYTF.